The entry that follows covers one T cell receptor beta chain sequence. No cognate antigen has been identified for it. No clone much larger than this one lies a single base away; base qualities are absent. This sample was included in a study of blood T cell repertoires in COVID-19 (dated by TCRdb to the early 2020s). Study-wide context: The collaborator samples originated in the United States, Italy and Spain and spanned the acute and convalescent phases of COVID-19. The prospective study material was composed of cDNA or gDNA derived from T cells, B-cell-depleted T cells, or PBMCs. Subjects who had been exposed to COVID-19, were actively infected with it, or had recovered from it provided the deeply sampled blood TCRbeta repertoires that made up the dataset. The repertoires were released in a freely available public database meant as a resource for research on the immune response to SARS-CoV-2. Samples came from the ongoing ImmuneRACE study (first 160 participants) plus 1,254 subjects from 6 global collaborators. The sample metadata nearly always contained a de-identified subject ID, COVID-19 status, age in years and sex. HLA class I and class II types, where available, came from metadata supplied by the sample provider rather than from assay-based typing.

TCRbeta CDR3 regions were amplified from genomic DNA by means of the immunoSEQ Assay, a bias-controlled multiplex PCR. For the original study's pipeline: The number of nucleated cells in each sample was estimated by amplification of reference gene primers within the assay. To quantify the absolute abundance of each unique TCRbeta CDR3 rearrangement, sequence reads were collapsed and filtered. For each sample, productive Simpson clonality was calculated as the square root of Simpson's diversity index across productive rearrangements. TCRdb re-hosts the immuneACCESS table, in-frame sequences only. Its copies lack some clones; in the studies checked, an unresolved V gene accounts for under half of them, and the cause for the rest is not known. The DNA gave D and trimming, while V, J and clone size come from that table. The sample yields around 110,000 clones; around 84% were counted once. The ten largest clonotypes hold approximately 1.5% of the sample.

Results the study describes overall, beyond this receptor: How much clinical and demographic metadata was included differed by source and by participant, and the metadata was provided uncurated.

The CDR3 numbers 15 residues from cysteine through phenylalanine. The CDR3 DNA has 45 bases and is translated from base 1. V is cut by 5 bases and J by 0 bases, and the space between the germline ends is 14 bases. Via the germline V gene, CDR1 is SNHLY and CDR2 FYNNEI. Whole blood was collected in K2EDTA tubes by collaborating institutions according to the institutions' own protocols. For TCRbeta analysis, collaborator samples were shipped as frozen whole blood, as isolated PBMCs, or as DNA extracted from either sample type. The sequence derives from a man in his forties or fifties with acute or convalescent COVID-19. The specimen was peripheral blood. The rearrangement combines TRBV2 with TRBJ2-7; a tentative D call is TRBD1 (6 bases match). The DNA sequence reads TGTGCCAGCAGTTTAGGGGGACATTTCTCCTACGAGCAGTACTTC. Its product reads: CASSLGGHFSYEQYF.